What follows are 26 T cell receptor beta chains derived from one specimen sequenced in a study of OX40 agonist ivuxolimab in advanced cancers. The protocol was immunoSEQ multiplex PCR, while the TCRdb copy is restricted to in-frame clones and leaves out a portion. The sample holds about 64,000 clones, nearly 90% seen once. Material: CD4+ or CD8+ T cells sorted from blood, obtained in a trial of the OX40 agonist ivuxolimab. Source of these receptors: an adult with an advanced solid tumor such as melanoma, head and neck, liver or kidney cancer.

J is TRBJ1-6 and V is TRBV7-9, with a possible D match to TRBD1 (5 bases). Trimming took 11 bases from V and 4 from J, leaving 15 bases between them. The CDR3 is 14 amino acids. Germline CDR1 and CDR2: SEHNR and FQNEAQ (reference sequence). CDR3 residues: CAWNEDTYNSPLHF. DNA for the CDR3: TGTGCCTGGAATGAGGACACATATAATTCACCCCTCCACTTT.

V gene TRBV11-2 combines with J gene TRBJ1-6; D unresolved. Germline V gene sequence: CDR1 SGHAT, CDR2 FQNNGV. The CDR3 runs 13 residues. Trimming took 5 bases from V and 12 from J, leaving 14 bases between them. CDR3 loop: CASSPNSPQPLHF. Here the CDR3 DNA reads TGTGCCAGCAGCCCCAATAGCCCCCAACCCCTCCACTTT.

The chain is built from TRBV6-1 and TRBJ2-6; no firm D call. The CDR3 sequence is 15 residues long. Germline values: CDR1 MNHNS, CDR2 SASEGT. The germline V and J ends were trimmed by 5 bases and 2 bases, with 10 bases remaining between them. The CDR3 spells CASSPMGAGANVLTF. The CDR3 DNA reads TGTGCCAGCAGTCCAATGGGTGCTGGGGCCAACGTCCTGACTTTC.

The chain recombines TRBV19 with TRBJ2-7; 7 nucleotides match TRBD1. The CDR3 is 15 residues long. Germline V gives CDR1 LNHDA, CDR2 SQIVND (reference sequence). The J segment lost 6 bases and the V segment lost 6 bases, leaving 14 bases of the junction unmatched. In DNA form, the CDR3 reads TGTGCCAGTAGCTTGAGGGACAGCAGTACGTTCGAGCAGTACTTC. Translating gives CASSLRDSSTFEQYF.

V is TRBV9 and J is TRBJ2-1, with 7 bases identical to TRBD1. The V and J ends lost 3 bases and 5 bases, in that order; junction bases with no gene match: 5. CDR3 length: 14 amino acids. The V gene's germline CDR1 is SGDLS and CDR2 YYNGEE. The CDR3 nucleotides read TGTGCCAGCAGCGAAAGGGACAGAAACAATGAGCAGTTCTTC. It yields the protein CASSERDRNNEQFF. The variable domain in full, with the rest retrieved from reference TRBV9 and TRBJ2-1, is DSGVTQTPKHLITATGQRVTLRCSPRSGDLSVYWYQQSLDQGLQFLIQYYNGEERAKGNILERFSAQQFPDLHSELNLSSLELGDSALYFCASSERDRNNEQFFGPGTRLTVL.

Regarding this clone: A junction boundary mismatches the germline segment, possibly from a read error. The J gene is TRBJ2-5, the V gene TRBV7-2, with D tentatively TRBD2 (5 bases). CDR1 and CDR2 from the germline V gene are SGHTA and FQGNSA. The CDR3 length is 15 residues. The CDR3 here is CASSLRWAGQGTQYF. The CDR3 DNA follows: TGTGCCAGCAGCTTACGGTGGGCGGGCCAAGGGACCCAGTACTTC.

This chain uses TRBV13 with TRBJ2-7; 8 positions match TRBD1. The germline V gene has CDR1 PRHDT and CDR2 FYEKMQ (reference sequence). Trimming removed 5 bases from V and 4 bases from J; junction bases left unmatched: 4. The CDR3 has 13 amino acids. For the CDR3, the DNA is TGTGCCAGCAGCCTGGACAGGGCTTACGAGCAGTACTTC. This sequence encodes CASSLDRAYEQYF. The full variable domain, rest sourced from reference TRBV13 and TRBJ2-7, is AAGVIQSPRHLIKEKRETATLKCYPIPRHDTVYWYQQGPGQDPQFLISFYEKMQSDKGSIPDRFSAQQFSDYHSELNMSSLELGDSALYFCASSLDRAYEQYFGPGTRLTVT.

The chain carries TRBV28 and TRBJ1-5; 7 bases map to TRBD1. CDR1 MDHEN and CDR2 SYDVKM come from the germline V gene. The CDR3 is 17 amino acids. V lost 5 bases and J lost 3; bases outside the gene matches: 13. Here the CDR3 DNA reads TGTGCCAGCAGTCCCTCGACAGGGATTGGGAACAATCAGCCCCAGCATTTT. As protein: CASSPSTGIGNNQPQHF.

The J gene is TRBJ2-1, the V gene TRBV7-9; 11 nucleotides agree with TRBD2. Germline-derived CDR1 and CDR2 are SEHNR and FQNEAQ (reference sequence). V was clipped by 11 bases and J by 6 bases; unmatched bases: 12. The CDR3 loop spans 15 amino acids. The CDR3 DNA sequence: TGTGCCTCAGTGGGCCTAGCGGGGGGTACCAATGAGCAGTTCTTC. It yields the protein CASVGLAGGTNEQFF.

This chain links TRBV6-6 with TRBJ2-7; tentatively, D is TRBD1 (5 bases). The germline V and J ends were trimmed by 4 bases and 4 bases, with 8 bases remaining between them. Germline loops: CDR1 MNHNY, CDR2 SVGAGI (reference sequence). The CDR3 consists of 12 residues. The CDR3 DNA reads TGTGCCAGCAGTTTTTCAGGGTACGAGCAGTACTTC. Amino acid sequence: CASSFSGYEQYF.

V gene TRBV6-1 combines with J gene TRBJ2-3; the D is unclear. The CDR3 length is 15 residues. The V gene's germline CDR1 is MNHNS and CDR2 SASEGT. Trimming took 3 bases from V and 4 from J, leaving 14 bases between them. This CDR3 is CASSDRPGHADTQYF. In nucleotides, the CDR3 is TGTGCCAGCAGTGATAGGCCCGGGCATGCAGATACGCAGTATTTT.

The genes are TRBV6-6 and TRBJ2-1, with D possibly being TRBD1 (6 bases). Trimming took off 2 bases at V and 9 bases at J, with 8 bases between the two ends. The CDR3 sequence is 12 residues long. CDR1 and CDR2 from the germline V gene are MNHNY and SVGAGI (reference sequence). Written as DNA, the CDR3 is TGTGCCAGCAGTTACGGGACACCTGAGCAGTTCTTC. Residues: CASSYGTPEQFF.

The rearrangement uses TRBV18 and TRBJ2-5; the D gene could be TRBD1 or TRBD2 (5 bases each). This CDR3 spans 14 amino acids. Trimming shortened V by 6 bases and J by 2 bases, and 13 bases separated the two germline ends. Germline V gene data show CDR1 as KGHSH and CDR2 as LQKENI. The CDR3 protein is CASSPTGPQETQYF. The CDR3 DNA reads TGTGCCAGCTCCCCGACGGGACCGCAAGAGACCCAGTACTTC.

This clone was seen a single time. The chain combines TRBV13 with TRBJ2-6, with no clear D. Germline V lookup: CDR1 PRHDT, CDR2 FYEKMQ (reference sequence). The CDR3 runs to 14 residues. The V end was cut by 5 bases, the J end by 4 bases, with 9 bases between. The CDR3 coding sequence is TGTGCCAGCAGCCCGGCGGCGGGGGCCAACGTCCTGACTTTC. This gives the protein CASSPAAGANVLTF.

The CDR3 nucleotides are TGTGCCAGCAGCTTACAGGGGGTCAGTTTTGGAAACACCATATATTTT. As protein: CASSLQGVSFGNTIYF. The rearrangement links TRBV13 to TRBJ1-3; TRBD1 matches 7 bases. With 2 bases clipped from V and 3 bases from J, the junction kept 7 bases outside the gene matches. The CDR3 has 16 amino acids. The germline CDR1 and CDR2 sequences are PRHDT and FYEKMQ (reference sequence). Complete variable domain (other parts from reference TRBV13 and TRBJ1-3): AAGVIQSPRHLIKEKRETATLKCYPIPRHDTVYWYQQGPGQDPQFLISFYEKMQSDKGSIPDRFSAQQFSDYHSELNMSSLELGDSALYFCASSLQGVSFGNTIYFGEGSWLTVV.

The V gene is TRBV5-1, the J gene TRBJ2-1, with a possible D match to TRBD2 (6 bases). The CDR3 has 14 amino acids. CDR1 is SGHRS and CDR2 is YFSETQ in the germline V gene. V was clipped by 5 bases and J by 1 base, with 10 bases between them. CDR3 loop: CASSGGSSYNEQFF. The CDR3 region has the DNA TGCGCCAGCAGTGGGGGGAGTTCCTACAATGAGCAGTTCTTC.

The genes are TRBV2 and TRBJ2-3, with TRBD2 identical over 7 bases. V shed 6 bases, J shed 2 bases, and the junction held 5 bases outside the gene matches. Germline-derived CDR1 and CDR2 are SNHLY and FYNNEI. The CDR3 covers 14 residues. CDR3 nucleotide sequence: TGTGCCAGCAGGGCCGGGACTAACACAGATACGCAGTATTTT. The encoded protein is CASRAGTNTDTQYF.

This chain connects TRBV5-1 to TRBJ1-2, with 8 bases identical to TRBD1. The CDR3 is 13 residues long. J gave up 6 bases and V 1 base, and 2 bases lay outside the gene matches. Per the germline V gene, CDR1 is SGHRS and CDR2 is YFSETQ. CDR3 amino acids: CASSLPGGDGYTF. CDR3 DNA: TGCGCCAGCAGCTTGCCAGGGGGCGATGGCTACACCTTC. Drawing the rest from reference TRBV5-1 and TRBJ1-2, the complete variable domain is KAGVTQTPRYLIKTRGQQVTLSCSPISGHRSVSWYQQTPGQGLQFLFEYFSETQRNKGNFPGRFSGRQFSNSRSEMNVSTLELGDSALYLCASSLPGGDGYTFGSGTRLTVV.

The chain carries TRBV28 and TRBJ1-4, with a tentative D call TRBD1 (5 bases). V was shortened by 10 bases and J by 1 base, with 13 bases between the two germline ends. Germline lookup yields CDR1 MDHEN and CDR2 SYDVKM. The CDR3 is made up of 14 amino acids. The CDR3 spells CATRGIGTNEKLFF. In nucleotides, the CDR3 is TGTGCCACTAGGGGTATCGGAACTAATGAAAAACTGTTTTTT. Supplemented by reference TRBV28 and TRBJ1-4, the full variable domain reads DVKVTQSSRYLVKRTGEKVFLECVQDMDHENMFWYRQDPGLGLRLIYFSYDVKMKEKGDIPEGYSVSREKKERFSLILESASTNQTSMYLCATRGIGTNEKLFFGSGTQLSVL.

This clone was found once. V usage is TRBV28 and J usage is TRBJ1-4; 10 nucleotides match TRBD1. V was clipped by 5 bases and J by 10 bases; unmatched bases: 10. The V gene's germline CDR1 is MDHEN and CDR2 SYDVKM. This CDR3 contains 15 residues. CDR3 in amino acids: CASSPMDRGRGKLFF. In DNA, the CDR3 is TGTGCCAGCAGTCCCATGGACAGGGGGAGAGGAAAACTGTTTTTT.

The chain employs TRBV18 and TRBJ2-5, with 10 bases lining up with TRBD2. The CDR3 sequence is 14 residues long. V trimming: 6 bases; J trimming: 1 base; junction bases outside the gene matches: 2. Germline CDR1 is KGHSH and CDR2 is LQKENI. The CDR3 here is CASSRTSGQETQYF. The CDR3, as DNA: TGTGCCAGCTCCAGGACTAGCGGCCAAGAGACCCAGTACTTC.

This clone was counted a few times. V usage is TRBV6-1 and J usage is TRBJ2-3, with unresolved D. CDR1 is MNHNS and CDR2 is SASEGT in the germline V gene. The CDR3 extends over 13 amino acids. Trimming shortened V by 1 base and J by 4 bases, and 6 bases separated the two germline ends. The CDR3 region is CASSEVGPDTQYF. The CDR3 nucleotides read TGTGCCAGCAGTGAAGTAGGCCCAGATACGCAGTATTTT.

V and J are TRBV7-2 and TRBJ1-4; unclear D gene. The germline V and J ends were trimmed by 5 bases and 0 bases, with 7 bases remaining between them. Germline V lookup: CDR1 SGHTA, CDR2 FQGNSA. CDR3 length: 14 residues. DNA for the CDR3: TGTGCCAGCAGCCCAGGCTCAACTAATGAAAAACTGTTTTTT. It yields the protein CASSPGSTNEKLFF.

The chain has TRBV18 and TRBJ1-1; no definite D call. V dropped 0 bases and J dropped 0 bases, with 8 bases sitting between them. The CDR3 extends over 15 amino acids. Germline lookup yields CDR1 KGHSH and CDR2 LQKENI. CDR3: CASSPPRGLNTEAFF. The CDR3 bases are TGTGCCAGCTCACCACCCCGGGGATTGAACACTGAAGCTTTCTTT. Based on the CDR3 plus reference TRBV18 and TRBJ1-1, the full variable domain is NAGVMQNPRHLVRRRGQEARLRCSPMKGHSHVYWYRQLPEEGLKFMVYLQKENIIDESGMPKERFSAEFPKEGPSILRIQQVVRGDSAAYFCASSPPRGLNTEAFFGQGTRLTVV.

The rearrangement uses TRBV5-1 and TRBJ2-7; the D is unclear. Germline values: CDR1 SGHRS, CDR2 YFSETQ. V was trimmed by 6 bases and J by 3 bases, leaving 16 bases between them. The CDR3 loop spans 14 amino acids. The CDR3 is CASKSAVASYEQYF. The DNA for the CDR3 is TGCGCCAGCAAATCCGCGGTAGCCAGCTACGAGCAGTACTTC. Together with reference TRBV5-1 and TRBJ2-7, the CDR3 gives the full variable domain: KAGVTQTPRYLIKTRGQQVTLSCSPISGHRSVSWYQQTPGQGLQFLFEYFSETQRNKGNFPGRFSGRQFSNSRSEMNVSTLELGDSALYLCASKSAVASYEQYFGPGTRLTVT.

The chain joins TRBV9 to TRBJ1-2; 7 positions agree with TRBD1. CDR1 is SGDLS and CDR2 is YYNGEE in the germline V gene. This CDR3 has 14 residues. Trimming cost V 3 bases and J 6 bases; bases outside gene matches: 8. CDR3 protein: CASSAPDRPDGYTF. CDR3 nucleotide sequence: TGTGCCAGCAGCGCTCCGGACAGGCCCGATGGCTACACCTTC.